This T cell receptor (beta chain) appears in the sequencing data of a study of regulatory T cells in long-lasting Graves disease. CDR1 is MDHEN, CDR2 SYDVKM, per germline. CDR3 size: 14 residues. Losses at the gene ends were 4 bases for V and 8 bases for J; bases not matched to a gene: 9. Noted time point: persistent/refractory GD, antithyroid drugs over 5 years with positive TRAb. PBMCs were the source of the RNA used for TCR sequencing. Sequencing libraries for TCR beta were prepared with iRepertoire HTBI primers and Arm-PCR of CDR3 regions. One entry per CDR3 protein, called by TCRdb with MiXCR from the multiplex PCR reads. The sample holds 310,000 or so distinct CDR3 sequences, roughly a fifth seen once.

Here the sequenced sample was peripheral blood mononuclear cells (PBMCs), taken when the disease was refractory, from a patient treated with antithyroid drugs. This chain joins TRBV28 and TRBJ1-1; 8 bases fit TRBD1. The receptor's source is a female donor with Graves disease. The CDR3 spells CASSSPDRVVEAFF. The CDR3 DNA sequence: TGTGCCAGCAGTTCGCCGGACAGGGTTGTCGAAGCTTTCTTT.